The T cell receptor (beta chain) described here comes from a study of identical twins. The cDNA had a unique molecular identifier and a template-switch universal primer site. MiXCR was run by TCRdb on the 5' RACE reads, yielding one entry per CDR3 protein. The data hold more than 400,000 distinct CDR3 sequences, with 12% to 15% observed a single time. Study results and caveats: Among out-of-frame alpha sequences shared by twins, low generation probability occurred in excess.

Trimming removed 5 bases at V and 2 bases at J, with 7 bases between. Germline CDR1 is SGHVS and CDR2 is FQNEAQ. The CDR3 covers 12 residues. As for this clonotype: Its target is unknown.

The same data also contributed to another study, on yellow fever vaccine responses in identical twins.

The sequence was collected from a woman between 18 and 29 years old in good health. The chain recombines TRBV7-8 with TRBJ2-7; no definite D call. Sequences were obtained from CD4+ T cells sorted from blood. DNA for the CDR3: TGTGCCAGCAGCAGTAGAACCTACGAGCAGTACGTC. As protein: CASSSRTYEQYV.